Below are 7 T cell receptor beta chains sequenced from a single sample in a study of blood T cell repertoires in COVID-19 (dated by TCRdb to between 2020 and 2021). The protocol used for the library was the immunoSEQ multiplex PCR assay. What TCRdb holds here is the immuneACCESS table cut down to in-frame rearrangements. Part of the clones is not present; checked against another copy, under half of the missing clones reflect an unresolved V gene, and the others are unexplained. For this sample the table gives 200,000 to 300,000 clones, of which roughly 84% were detected only once. The top ten constitute about 1.5% of the sample. Sequencing was done on a sample of peripheral blood. These receptors all stem from a woman aged 40 to 50 who had recovered from COVID-19.

The chain couples TRBV2 to TRBJ2-7; weak D call: TRBD1 (6 bases). CDR1 and CDR2 from the germline V gene are SNHLY and FYNNEI. The V end was cut by 6 bases, the J end by 5 bases, with 11 bases between. This CDR3 is built from 12 residues. The DNA of the CDR3 is TGTGCCAGCAGAACACAGGGAAACGAGCAGTACTTC. As protein: CASRTQGNEQYF.

The chain carries TRBV7-9 and TRBJ1-6; the D is unclear. This CDR3 region has 12 residues. The V gene lost 7 bases and the J gene lost 7 bases, with 8 bases spanning the gap. Germline loops: CDR1 SEHNR, CDR2 FQNEAQ (reference sequence). CDR3 sequence reads: CASTYMNSPLHF. The CDR3 bases are TGTGCCAGCACCTACATGAATTCACCCCTCCACTTT.

This chain uses TRBV28 with TRBJ1-2; TRBD1 matches at 9 bases. Germline loops: CDR1 MDHEN, CDR2 SYDVKM. The J segment lost 4 bases and the V segment lost 7 bases, leaving 7 bases of the junction unmatched. The CDR3 totals 14 residues. In DNA, the CDR3 is TGTGCCAGCACCCGGGGACAGGGAGGCTATGGCTACACCTTC. This translates into CASTRGQGGYGYTF.

The gene calls are TRBV5-1 and TRBJ1-6, with D possibly TRBD1 on 5 matching bases. This CDR3 is 16 amino acids long. Looked up from germline, CDR1 is SGHRS and CDR2 is YFSETQ. V lost 4 bases and J 0 bases, leaving 11 bases between the germline ends. The CDR3, as DNA: TGCGCCAGCAGCGGGGACTTAAGCTCCTATAATTCACCCCTCCACTTT. Its protein product is CASSGDLSSYNSPLHF.

V is TRBV19 and J is TRBJ1-2; a weak D match, TRBD1 (5 bases). Between the trimmed V and J ends, which lost 0 bases and 7 bases, there was a span of 9 bases. Germline values: CDR1 LNHDA, CDR2 SQIVND (reference sequence). CDR3 length equals 13 residues. The CDR3 nucleotides read TGTGCCAGTAGTATAGATTTGACAGCTGGCTACACCTTC. This sequence encodes CASSIDLTAGYTF.

This clone has only one observation. The chain has TRBV30 and TRBJ1-4; D uncertain. CDR3 length: 14 residues. Trimming cost V 1 base and J 0 bases, with 6 bases left between them. Germline V lookup: CDR1 GTSNPN, CDR2 SVGIG (reference sequence). CDR3 amino acids: CAWSGAATNEKLFF. In DNA, the CDR3 is TGTGCCTGGAGTGGGGCAGCAACTAATGAAAAACTGTTTTTT.

The chain joins TRBV7-2 to TRBJ2-7, with 10 bases fitting TRBD2. This CDR3 spans 15 amino acids. Looked up from germline, CDR1 is SGHTA and CDR2 is FQGNSA. The J segment lost 6 bases and the V segment lost 6 bases, leaving 11 bases of the junction unmatched. Here the CDR3 DNA reads TGTGCCAGCAGTCAGGTCTCTAGCGGGGGTAGCGAGCAGTACTTC. This sequence encodes CASSQVSSGGSEQYF.